This T cell receptor beta chain was captured in a study of blood T cells in healthy people across ages. Trimming left V 1 base short and J 7 bases short, with 13 bases between. This CDR3 contains 14 residues. Germline V gene sequence: CDR1 SGHTA, CDR2 FQGNSA. Every donor provided roughly 10 milliliters of peripheral blood. At least 7 million PBMCs were isolated per sample. Using a J-beta primer mix together with a sample-barcoded 5' primer, a second PCR was run for about 6 to 11 cycles. TCRdb re-analysed the 5' RACE reads in MiXCR, keeping a single row per CDR3 protein. The repertoire has roughly 700,000 distinct CDR3 sequences, 49% of them found once; the top ten carry 25% to 35%. The sample holds a few counts of this clonotype.

V gene TRBV7-2 combines with J gene TRBJ2-5; D is unclear. Sequencing was performed on blood. The source is a woman in her sixties in good health. The chain's CDR3 is CASSLGGALRTQYF. CDR3 DNA: TGTGCCAGCAGCTTAGGGGGTGCCCTTAGGACCCAGTACTTC.